These 19 T cell receptor beta chains came from one sample sequenced in a study of regulatory and conventional T cells in RAG deficiency. The table came from immunoSEQ multiplex PCR; TCRdb's copy has only in-frame clones and leaves some out. Among around 22,000 clones, 93% were seen once, and the ten largest hold less than 0.85%. Conventional CD4+ T cells were sorted from blood as CD25-low CD127-high cells. This same sample was also part of a study on regulatory T cells. As that report states: The PCR used 52 TRBV and 13 TRBJ primers.

Sequences were obtained from CD4+ T cells sorted from blood. Receptors were obtained from a human donor in good health.

V and J are TRBV5-5 and TRBJ1-1; TRBD1 aligns across 8 bases. Germline V gene lookup returns CDR1 SGHKS and CDR2 YYEKEE (reference sequence). The trim removed 2 bases at V and 3 bases at J, leaving 6 bases unmatched. The CDR3 is 15 amino acids. The CDR3 reads CASSFRQGRDTEAFF. Written as DNA, the CDR3 is TGTGCCAGCAGCTTTAGACAGGGGAGGGACACTGAAGCTTTCTTT.

V gene TRBV28 combines with J gene TRBJ1-4; D is unclear. Germline assignment: CDR1 MDHEN and CDR2 SYDVKM. The CDR3 runs to 14 residues. Deletions cut 4 bases from V and 8 bases from J, with 14 bases between. CDR3: CASSSTKLSEKLFF. The CDR3 DNA reads TGTGCCAGCAGTTCTACCAAGTTGTCGGAAAAACTGTTTTTT.

The V call is TRBV5-1, the J call TRBJ2-1; no clear D. This CDR3 is 16 amino acids long. V dropped 0 bases and J dropped 0 bases, with 10 bases sitting between them. Germline CDR1 is SGHRS and CDR2 is YFSETQ. DNA for the CDR3: TGCGCCAGCAGCTTGGTGGGCAGCAGCTCCTACAATGAGCAGTTCTTC. This sequence encodes CASSLVGSSSYNEQFF.

This chain uses TRBV27 with TRBJ2-1; D is unclear. From germline, CDR1 is MNHEY and CDR2 SMNVEV (reference sequence). V lost 7 bases and J lost 4, with 14 bases in between. The CDR3 totals 14 residues. CDR3 DNA: TGTGCCAGCAATAACGGAGCTTTTTACAATGAGCAGTTCTTC. It yields the protein CASNNGAFYNEQFF.

The chain recombines TRBV5-3 with TRBJ2-7; D is possibly TRBD1 or TRBD2 (5 bases each). Being an ORF, TRBV5-3 has a function that is uncertain. This CDR3 has 13 amino acids. V was trimmed by 3 bases and J by 3 bases, leaving 10 bases between them. The CDR3 coding sequence is TGTGCCAGAAGCTGGGACGATTACTACGAGCAGTACTTC. As protein: CARSWDDYYEQYF.

The rearrangement uses TRBV6-5 and TRBJ2-5, with a possible D match to TRBD2 (6 bases). The length of the CDR3 is 11 residues. V lost 11 bases and J 2 bases, leaving 9 bases between the germline ends. CDR1 is MNHEY, CDR2 SVGAGI, per germline. The CDR3 is CACGVQETQYF. CDR3 sequence (DNA): TGTGCCTGCGGGGTACAAGAGACCCAGTACTTC.

This rearrangement joins TRBV6-5 to TRBJ2-2; 8 nucleotides align to TRBD1. V dropped 2 bases and J dropped 4; count of bases not matched to a gene: 0. In germline, CDR1 is MNHEY, CDR2 SVGAGI. The CDR3 is made up of 14 amino acids. The CDR3 loop reads CASSYDRGTGELFF. The CDR3 nucleotides are TGTGCCAGCAGTTACGACAGGGGCACCGGGGAGCTGTTTTTT.

The rearrangement links TRBV2 to TRBJ1-1; D unclear. The CDR3 covers 14 residues. The germline gives CDR1 SNHLY, CDR2 FYNNEI. Trimming took 4 bases from V and 1 from J, leaving 10 bases between them. This CDR3 reads CASSVSWSNTEAFF. Here the CDR3 DNA reads TGTGCCAGCAGTGTATCTTGGTCGAACACTGAAGCTTTCTTT.

The chain links TRBV6-6 to TRBJ2-2; D remains unclear. The ends were cut back, 8 bases at V and 4 bases at J, with 8 bases in the middle. The CDR3 has 12 residues. In germline, CDR1 is MNHNY, CDR2 SVGAGI (reference sequence). The CDR3 DNA sequence: TGTGCCAGCGGATCGGGCACCGGGGAGCTGTTTTTT. It translates to CASGSGTGELFF.

This clone was detected once. The chain joins TRBV16 to TRBJ1-5; weak D call: TRBD1 (5 bases). V was trimmed by 0 bases and J by 6 bases, leaving 18 bases between them. Per the germline V gene, CDR1 is KGHSY and CDR2 is FQNENV. The CDR3 has 17 amino acids. The CDR3 sequence: CASSQSYGGGDGQPQHF. CDR3 in DNA: TGTGCCAGCAGCCAATCTTACGGCGGGGGGGACGGTCAGCCCCAGCATTTT.

CDR3 DNA: TGTGCCAGTAGTATGGGGGGGAGCTCCTACGAGCAGTACTTC. This translates into CASSMGGSSYEQYF. The V and J genes are TRBV19 and TRBJ2-7, with 7 bases aligning to TRBD2. Germline CDR1 and CDR2: LNHDA and SQIVND (reference sequence). CDR3 length equals 14 residues. Losses at the gene ends were 3 bases for V and 0 bases for J; bases not matched to a gene: 2.

The V and J genes are TRBV11-2 and TRBJ1-5; D might be TRBD1 (5 bases). The length of the CDR3 is 15 residues. The germline V and J ends were trimmed by 0 bases and 7 bases, with 13 bases remaining between them. Germline V gene lookup returns CDR1 SGHAT and CDR2 FQNNGV. The CDR3 nucleotides read TGTGCCAGCAGCTTAGATCGCGGAGGGGTACAGCCCCAGCATTTT. Translating it yields CASSLDRGGVQPQHF. The whole variable domain, remainder taken from reference TRBV11-2 and TRBJ1-5, is EAGVAQSPRYKIIEKRQSVAFWCNPISGHATLYWYQQILGQGPKLLIQFQNNGVVDDSQLPKDRFSAERLKGVDSTLKIQPAKLEDSAVYLCASSLDRGGVQPQHFGDGTRLSIL.

CDR3 residues: CASSLGIRHTRAKNIQYF. The CDR3 bases are TGTGCCAGCAGCTTAGGGATACGACACACTCGGGCCAAAAACATTCAGTACTTC. This sequence joins TRBV7-2 and TRBJ2-4; unclear D gene. The V gene lost 1 base and the J gene lost 1 base, with 17 bases spanning the gap. The CDR3 covers 18 residues. The V gene's germline CDR1 is SGHTA and CDR2 FQGNSA.

The chain carries TRBV11-2 and TRBJ1-2, with D unresolved. CDR1 is SGHAT and CDR2 is FQNNGV in the germline V gene. The CDR3 contains 14 residues. With 5 bases removed from V and 1 base from J, the gap between germline ends came to 11 bases. The CDR3 DNA reads TGTGCCAGCAGCCCGCAAGGTAGTAACTATGGCTACACCTTC. Its protein product is CASSPQGSNYGYTF.

This sequence joins TRBV18 and TRBJ2-3, with a tentative D call TRBD2 (6 bases). Per the germline V gene, CDR1 is KGHSH and CDR2 is LQKENI. With 1 base removed from V and 4 bases from J, the gap between germline ends came to 12 bases. This CDR3 contains 15 residues. In DNA, the CDR3 is TGTGCCAGCTCACCACAAGGGGAGGTGGCAGATACGCAGTATTTT. It encodes CASSPQGEVADTQYF.

The chain recombines TRBV7-8 with TRBJ1-4; no reliable D call. The CDR3 spans 14 residues. Trimming removed 1 base at V and 4 bases at J, with 7 bases between. Germline loops: CDR1 SGHVS, CDR2 FQNEAQ. CDR3 amino acids: CASSLGSHNEKLFF. CDR3 in DNA: TGTGCCAGCAGCTTAGGCAGCCATAATGAAAAACTGTTTTTT.

The rearrangement joins TRBV5-1 to TRBJ1-3; 7 nucleotides agree with TRBD1. Germline values: CDR1 SGHRS, CDR2 YFSETQ. The V and J ends lost 4 bases and 0 bases, in that order; junction bases with no gene match: 4. The CDR3 is 15 residues long. The CDR3 DNA reads TGCGCCAGCAGCCTCACAGGGGTCTCTGGAAACACCATATATTTT. Its translation: CASSLTGVSGNTIYF.

The chain combines TRBV7-9 with TRBJ2-5, with a weak D call TRBD1 (7 bases). This CDR3 region has 14 residues. In germline, CDR1 is SEHNR, CDR2 FQNEAQ (reference sequence). The V and J ends lost 3 bases and 5 bases respectively, with 13 bases between them. The CDR3: CASSFKEGAETQYF. The CDR3 DNA reads as TGTGCCAGCAGCTTTAAGGAGGGGGCCGAGACCCAGTACTTC.

This chain uses TRBV6-1 with TRBJ1-1; D might be TRBD1 (6 bases). Trimming removed 5 bases at V and 2 bases at J, with 15 bases between. In germline, CDR1 is MNHNS, CDR2 SASEGT. This CDR3 spans 15 amino acids. DNA for the CDR3: TGTGCCAGCAGTTCAAGGACAGCACTAAACACTGAAGCTTTCTTT. This translates into CASSSRTALNTEAFF.